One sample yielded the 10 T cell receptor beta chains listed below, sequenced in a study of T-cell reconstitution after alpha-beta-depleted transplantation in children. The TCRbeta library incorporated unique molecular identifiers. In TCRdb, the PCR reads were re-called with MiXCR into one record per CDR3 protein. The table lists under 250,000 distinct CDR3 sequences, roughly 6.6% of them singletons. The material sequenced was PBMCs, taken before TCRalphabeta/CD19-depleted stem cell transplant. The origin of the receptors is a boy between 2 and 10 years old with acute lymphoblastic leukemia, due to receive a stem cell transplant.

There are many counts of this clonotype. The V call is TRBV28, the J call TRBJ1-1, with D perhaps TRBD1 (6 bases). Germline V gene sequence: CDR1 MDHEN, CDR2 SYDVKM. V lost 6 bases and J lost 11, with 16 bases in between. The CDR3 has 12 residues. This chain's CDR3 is CASSTIGQIAFF. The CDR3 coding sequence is TGTGCCAGCAGCACAATCGGACAGATCGCTTTCTTT.

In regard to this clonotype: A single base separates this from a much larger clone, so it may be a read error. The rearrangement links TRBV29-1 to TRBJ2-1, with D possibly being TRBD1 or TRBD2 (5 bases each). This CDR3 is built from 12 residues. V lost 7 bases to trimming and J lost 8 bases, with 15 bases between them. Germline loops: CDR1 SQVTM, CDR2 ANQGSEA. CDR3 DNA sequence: TGCAGCGGGGACCAGGGCGGCGATGAGCAGTTCTTC. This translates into CSGDQGGDEQFF.

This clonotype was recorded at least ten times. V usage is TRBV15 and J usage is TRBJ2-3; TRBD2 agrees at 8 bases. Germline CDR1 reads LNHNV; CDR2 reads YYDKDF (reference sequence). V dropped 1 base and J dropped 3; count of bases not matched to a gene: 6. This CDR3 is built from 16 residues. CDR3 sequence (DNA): TGTGCCACCAGCAGAGGAGCCAAGCGGGGGACAGATACGCAGTATTTT. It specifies CATSRGAKRGTDTQYF.

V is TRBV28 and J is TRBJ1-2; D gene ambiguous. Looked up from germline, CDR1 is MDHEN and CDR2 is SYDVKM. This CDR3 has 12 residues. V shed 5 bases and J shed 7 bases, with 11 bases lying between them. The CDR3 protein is CASSPSPIGYTF. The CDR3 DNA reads TGTGCCAGCAGTCCTAGCCCTATTGGCTACACCTTC.

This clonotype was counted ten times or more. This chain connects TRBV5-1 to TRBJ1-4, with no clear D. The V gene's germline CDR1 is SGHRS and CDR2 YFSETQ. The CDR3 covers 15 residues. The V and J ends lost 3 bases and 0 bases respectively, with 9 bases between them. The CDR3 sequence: CASSSTSATNEKLFF. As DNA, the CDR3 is TGCGCCAGCAGCTCCACCTCTGCAACTAATGAAAAACTGTTTTTT.

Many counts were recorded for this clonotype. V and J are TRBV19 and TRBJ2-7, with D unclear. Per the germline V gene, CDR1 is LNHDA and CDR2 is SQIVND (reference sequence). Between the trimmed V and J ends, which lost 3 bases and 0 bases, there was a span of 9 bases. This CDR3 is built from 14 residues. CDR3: CASSIAPLSYEQYF. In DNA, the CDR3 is TGTGCCAGTAGTATCGCGCCGCTCTCCTACGAGCAGTACTTC.

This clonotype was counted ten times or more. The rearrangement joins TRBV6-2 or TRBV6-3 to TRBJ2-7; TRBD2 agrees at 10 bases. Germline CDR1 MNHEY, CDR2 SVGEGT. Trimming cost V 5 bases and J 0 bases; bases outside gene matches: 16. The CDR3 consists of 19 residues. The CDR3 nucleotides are TGTGCCAGCAGTACCTCCGGGACTAGCGACCGACAAATCTCCTACGAGCAGTACTTC. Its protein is CASSTSGTSDRQISYEQYF.

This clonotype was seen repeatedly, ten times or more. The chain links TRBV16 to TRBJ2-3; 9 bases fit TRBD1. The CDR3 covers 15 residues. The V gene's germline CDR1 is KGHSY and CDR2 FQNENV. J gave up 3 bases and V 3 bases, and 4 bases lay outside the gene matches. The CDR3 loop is CASSQRDRVTDTQYF. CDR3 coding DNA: TGTGCCAGCAGCCAGCGGGACAGGGTAACAGATACGCAGTATTTT.

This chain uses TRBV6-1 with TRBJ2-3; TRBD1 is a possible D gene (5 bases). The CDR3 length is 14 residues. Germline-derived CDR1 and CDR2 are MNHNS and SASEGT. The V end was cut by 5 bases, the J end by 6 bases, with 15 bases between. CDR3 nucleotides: TGTGCCAGCAGTCCACAGGCGTACGCGGATACGCAGTATTTT. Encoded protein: CASSPQAYADTQYF.

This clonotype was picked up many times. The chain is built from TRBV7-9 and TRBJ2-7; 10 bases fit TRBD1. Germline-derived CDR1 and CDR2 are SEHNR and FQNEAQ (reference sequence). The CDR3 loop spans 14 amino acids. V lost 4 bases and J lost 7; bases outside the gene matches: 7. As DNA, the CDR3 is TGTGCCAGCAGCTCCCGGGACAGGGGTGCAGAGCAGTACTTC. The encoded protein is CASSSRDRGAEQYF.